This T cell receptor (beta chain) comes out of a study of shared clonotypes between healthy human individuals. Study conclusions and caveats: What naive subsets generally showed was a larger estimated richness than memory subsets showed. With several donors compared, 4.5% to 6.5% of naive CD4 clonotypes were shared.

Libraries were prepared by immunoSEQ multiplex PCR; TCRdb keeps only in-frame clonotypes and omits some of them. The data contain about 2.1 million clones, under 95% of them seen just once; the ten biggest clones take up about 1.8%. The naive CD8 population came from CD45RO-negative cells selected for CCR7, without terminally differentiated effector memory CD45RA+ cells. All donors qualified as healthy HIV-negative adults and had experienced no recent acute infections or vaccinations. A note on this clone: The antigen is undetermined.

The V end was cut by 4 bases, the J end by 7 bases, with 9 bases between. The CDR3 sequence is 12 residues long. Per the germline V gene, CDR1 is SGDLS and CDR2 is YYNGEE. The chain combines TRBV9 with TRBJ1-5; D is possibly TRBD1 (6 bases). Sequenced input: naive CD8+ T cells from PBMCs. This sequence originates from a man between 18 and 29 years old in good health. Some clones in this sample may be carry-over from other donors' samples. Here the CDR3 reads CASSQGSQPQHF. The DNA of the CDR3 is TGTGCCAGCAGCCAGGGGTCGCAGCCCCAGCATTTT.